The rows below give T cell receptor beta chains drawn from one sample of a study of OX40 agonist ivuxolimab in advanced cancers. TCRdb's copy holds only in-frame clones and misses some; the assay was immunoSEQ multiplex PCR. The sample yields around 63,000 clones, approximately 90% seen once. Sequencing was performed on CD4+ or CD8+ T cells sorted from blood, taken in a trial of the OX40 agonist ivuxolimab. The receptors shown here come from an adult with an advanced solid tumor such as melanoma, head and neck, liver or kidney cancer. CDR3s include the opening cysteine and the closing phenylalanine or tryptophan. The D gene is left open where the match is weak. Clone size is not always given. Where it is, it says once, few, many or a class for expanded clones.

clone size | J gene | V gene | D gene | CDR3 DNA | CDR3 protein
- | TRBJ2-7 | TRBV27 | - | TGTGCCAGCAGTCGCACGACAGGAATAAGCTCCTACGAGCAGTACTTC | CASSRTTGISSYEQYF
- | TRBJ2-5 | TRBV18 | TRBD2 | TGTGCCAGCTCACCACCGACTAGCGGAGGAGAGACCCAGTACTTC | CASSPPTSGGETQYF
- | TRBJ2-3 | TRBV6-5 | - | TGTGCCAGCAGTCGACTAGTGTCGCAAGATACGCAGTATTTT | CASSRLVSQDTQYF
once | TRBJ2-1 | TRBV11-2 | TRBD2 | TGTGCCAGCAGCTTAGCTAGCGGGAGGTTCATCGATGAGCAGTTCTTC | CASSLASGRFIDEQFF
- | TRBJ2-1 | TRBV5-1 | TRBD1 | TGCGCCAGCAGCATCGGGACAGGGGGCAACAATGAGCAGTTCTTC | CASSIGTGGNNEQFF
few | TRBJ1-1 | TRBV2 | - | TGTGCCAGCAGTGAGCCGACACAGGTTTGGGACACTGAAGCTTTCTTT | CASSEPTQVWDTEAFF
few | TRBJ2-5 | TRBV5-5 | - | TGTGCCAGCAGCTTGGCCACGGCAGAAGAGACCCAGTACTTC | CASSLATAEETQYF
- | TRBJ2-7 | TRBV6-5 | TRBD2 | TGTGCCAGCAGACGGGGACTATCCTACGAGCAGTACTTC | CASRRGLSYEQYF
- | TRBJ2-7 | TRBV19 | - | TGTGCCAGTAGTATTAGTCTGGGTGGCGAGCAGTACTTC | CASSISLGGEQYF
- | TRBJ1-1 | TRBV7-9 | - | TGTGCCAGCAGCTTAGCCACTAACACTGAAGCTTTCTTT | CASSLATNTEAFF
- | TRBJ1-3 | TRBV11-1 | - | TGTGCCAGCAGACGCGACGGGAGCTCTGGAAACACCATATATTTT | CASRRDGSSGNTIYF
once | TRBJ1-1 | TRBV29-1 | - | TGCAGCGCCACGAGAGGGGGGCTGGCTGAAGCTTTCTTT | CSATRGGLAEAFF
- | TRBJ2-7 | TRBV19 | TRBD2 | TGTGCCAGTAGTATACTAGCGGGAGGCTCCTACGAGCAGTACTTC | CASSILAGGSYEQYF
- | TRBJ2-7 | TRBV19 | - | TGTGCCAGTAGTATAAGCCTAGCTGGAGCATACGAGCAGTACTTC | CASSISLAGAYEQYF
- | TRBJ2-7 | TRBV28 | TRBD2 | TGTGCCAGCAGTTTATTGGGACTAACCTACGAGCAGTACTTC | CASSLLGLTYEQYF
- | TRBJ1-6 | TRBV5-1 | - | TGCGCCAGCAGCTTCGGCGGGGGGCGCCCCTATAATTCACCCCTCCACTTT | CASSFGGGRPYNSPLHF
- | TRBJ1-2 | TRBV7-7 | - | TGTGCCAGCAGCTTTGCATATAGACAGGATCATGGCTACACCTTC | CASSFAYRQDHGYTF
- | TRBJ2-2 | TRBV7-7 | - | TGTGCCAGCAGTCTTAACCCTAGCGTCGGCACCGGGGAGCTGTTTTTT | CASSLNPSVGTGELFF
- | TRBJ2-1 | TRBV4-1 | TRBD2 | TGCGCCAGCAGACGTGGAAATAGCGGGAACTACAATGAGCAGTTCTTC | CASRRGNSGNYNEQFF
- | TRBJ2-5 | TRBV10-2 | - | TGCGCCAGCCGCGCGCGGAGACAAGAGACCCAGTACTTC | CASRARRQETQYF
- | TRBJ2-5 | TRBV27 | - | TGTGCCAGCAGTCCCCACGACAGGGTGGGAGGGCAAGAGACCCAGTACTTC | CASSPHDRVGGQETQYF
- | TRBJ2-7 | TRBV19 | - | TGTGCCAGTAGTTTTGCGCCCGGATCAGCTTACGAGCAGTACTTC | CASSFAPGSAYEQYF
- | TRBJ2-3 | TRBV10-3 | TRBD2 | TGTGCCATCAGTGAGCCTAGCGGGAGTGGGGCAGATACGCAGTATTTT | CAISEPSGSGADTQYF
few | TRBJ1-1 | TRBV25-1 | TRBD1 | TGTGCCAGCCGGGGACAGGGTGGAACTGAAGCTTTCTTT | CASRGQGGTEAFF
- | TRBJ2-5 | TRBV4-2 | - | TGTGCCAGCAGCCAATCCATCAGCCAAGAGACCCAGTACTTC | CASSQSISQETQYF
- | TRBJ2-1 | TRBV11-3 | TRBD2 | TGTGCCAGCAGCTTAGAAGGGCGCGGGAGCGTCGATGAGCAGTTCTTC | CASSLEGRGSVDEQFF
- | TRBJ2-1 | TRBV4-1 | - | TGCGCCAGCAGCCAGGGGGCGTCCTACAATGAGCAGTTCTTC | CASSQGASYNEQFF
- | TRBJ2-1 | TRBV18 | - | TGTGCCAGCTCACGCCCCAATAGAGGCTCCTACAATGAGCAGTTCTTC | CASSRPNRGSYNEQFF
- | TRBJ2-7 | TRBV2 | - | TGTGCCAGCAGTTTTACGCCAGCGGGACAGTTTTCCTACGAGCAGTACTTC | CASSFTPAGQFSYEQYF
- | TRBJ2-1 | TRBV5-5 | - | TGTGCCAGCAGCCCTCCGGCCGTTAGCAATGAGCAGTTCTTC | CASSPPAVSNEQFF
- | TRBJ2-3 | TRBV2 | TRBD1 | TGTGCCAGCGGTGGACAGGGGGACACAGATACGCAGTATTTT | CASGGQGDTDTQYF
- | TRBJ2-1 | TRBV28 | - | TGTGCCAGCAGGCCCGCGTACAATGAGCAGTTCTTC | CASRPAYNEQFF
- | TRBJ2-3 | TRBV2 | - | TGTGCCAGCAGTGGGGTGGCCGATACGCAGTATTTT | CASSGVADTQYF
- | TRBJ1-1 | TRBV20-1 | - | TGCAGTGCTAGGGGAACTTATGCAGCTTTCTTT | CSARGTYAAFF
once | TRBJ1-2 | TRBV18 | - | TGTGCCAGCTCACCTCAGCGGTGGGGCTACACCTTC | CASSPQRWGYTF
once | TRBJ1-2 | TRBV7-2 | TRBD1 | TGTGCCAGCAGCTCCACCAATATCGGACAGGGGGCGGAGGGCTACACCTTC | CASSSTNIGQGAEGYTF
- | TRBJ2-5 | TRBV7-9 | - | TGTGCCAGCAGCCCAGCCCTTCGGGAAGAGACCCAGTACTTC | CASSPALREETQYF
- | TRBJ1-4 | TRBV5-5 | - | TGTGCCAGCAGCTTGGTGTCAAGCCTTAGAGAAAAACTGTTTTTT | CASSLVSSLREKLFF
few | TRBJ2-1 | TRBV7-6 | TRBD2 | TGTGCCAGCAGCTCAGGGACTAGCGGGAGCTTGGACAATGAGCAGTTCTTC | CASSSGTSGSLDNEQFF
once | TRBJ2-5 | TRBV4-2 | TRBD2 | TGTGCCAGCAGCCAAGAATGGACTAGCGGGGGCCAAGAGACCCAGTACTTC | CASSQEWTSGGQETQYF
- | TRBJ2-6 | TRBV28 | - | TGTGCCAGCAGCCCCGCCTGGGCCAACGTCCTGACTTTC | CASSPAWANVLTF
- | TRBJ2-5 | TRBV5-1 | TRBD2 | TGCGCCAGCAGCGCCTTAGGACTAGCGGGACAAGAGACCCAGTACTTC | CASSALGLAGQETQYF
- | TRBJ2-3 | TRBV7-9 | TRBD2 | TGTGCCAGCAGCCTAGCGGGTGGGAGGGATACGCAGTATTTT | CASSLAGGRDTQYF
- | TRBJ2-2 | TRBV18 | TRBD2 | TGTGCCAGCTCACCACTCGATCTAGCGGGAGCGACCGGGGAGCTGTTTTTT | CASSPLDLAGATGELFF
- | TRBJ2-2 | TRBV4-1 | TRBD2 | TGCGCCAGCAGCCAAAGCCGACTAGCGGCGAACACCGGGGAGCTGTTTTTT | CASSQSRLAANTGELFF
- | TRBJ2-3 | TRBV7-3 | - | TGTGCCAGCAGCTTAACACGGGCCTGGGATACGCAGTATTTT | CASSLTRAWDTQYF
- | TRBJ2-1 | TRBV19 | - | TGTGCCAGTAGGACTTCACAGGGCTATGAGCAGTTCTTC | CASRTSQGYEQFF
- | TRBJ2-1 | TRBV11-1 | - | TGTGCCAGCAGCTCCCCGGTGGGGCGAAGGGGTTGGAATGAGCAGTTCTTC | CASSSPVGRRGWNEQFF
few | TRBJ2-1 | TRBV7-6 | TRBD2 | TGTGCCAGCAGCTCCGGAGGTGGGGGGGAGCAAGGTGAGCAGTTCTTC | CASSSGGGGEQGEQFF
- | TRBJ1-1 | TRBV5-5 | - | TGTGCCAGCAGCTTGTTAGTTGGAACTGAAGCTTTCTTT | CASSLLVGTEAFF
- | TRBJ2-7 | TRBV27 | TRBD2 | TGTGCCAGCAGTTTTTGGCGGGAGGGTTACGAGCAGTACTTC | CASSFWREGYEQYF
- | TRBJ2-1 | TRBV6-6 | TRBD2 | TGTGCCAGCAGGGTAGCGGGAGGCAATGAGCAGTTCTTC | CASRVAGGNEQFF
- | TRBJ2-5 | TRBV18 | TRBD2 | TGTGCCAGCTCACCGGTAAGCGGGAGAAAGACCCAGTACTTC | CASSPVSGRKTQYF